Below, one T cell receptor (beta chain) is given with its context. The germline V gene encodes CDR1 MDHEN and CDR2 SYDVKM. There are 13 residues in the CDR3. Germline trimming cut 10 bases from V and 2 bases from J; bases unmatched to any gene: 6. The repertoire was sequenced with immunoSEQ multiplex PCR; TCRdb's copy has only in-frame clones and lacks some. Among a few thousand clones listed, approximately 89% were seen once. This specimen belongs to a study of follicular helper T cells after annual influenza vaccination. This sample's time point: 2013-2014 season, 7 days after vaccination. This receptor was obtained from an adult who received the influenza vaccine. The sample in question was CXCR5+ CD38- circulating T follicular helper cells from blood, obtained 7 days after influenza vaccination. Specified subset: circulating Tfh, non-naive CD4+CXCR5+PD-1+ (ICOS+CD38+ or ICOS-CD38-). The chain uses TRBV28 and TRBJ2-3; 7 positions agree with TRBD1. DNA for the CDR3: TGTGCCATCTTGGACAGGAACACAGATACGCAGTATTTT. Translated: CAILDRNTDTQYF.